The rows below give T cell receptor beta chains drawn from one sample of a study of blood T cell repertoires in COVID-19. The table came from immunoSEQ multiplex PCR; TCRdb's copy has only in-frame clones and leaves some out. Here the sample spans roughly 56,000 clones, about 90% being singletons. Material: peripheral blood. The origin of the receptors is a human donor in a cohort sampled during active COVID-19. Each CDR3 is given with its conserved first and last residue. The order of the fields is V gene, clone size, D gene, J gene, CDR3 protein, CDR3 DNA. A D gene is named only where the DNA matches it firmly. Some rows mark clone size as missing; the rest say once, few, many or name a class of expanded clone.

V: TRBV19
size: once
D: TRBD1
J: TRBJ1-4
CDR3: CASFGTAGEKLFF
DNA: TGTGCCAGTTTTGGGACAGCAGGGGAAAAACTGTTTTTT

V: TRBV15
size: .
D: TRBD1
J: TRBJ2-1
CDR3: CATSSKQGWGEQFF
DNA: TGTGCCACCAGCAGTAAACAGGGGTGGGGTGAGCAGTTCTTC

V: TRBV27
size: .
D: .
J: TRBJ2-4
CDR3: CASSLYPQGAKNIQYF
DNA: TGTGCCAGCAGTTTATACCCCCAGGGGGCCAAAAACATTCAGTACTTC

V: TRBV6-5
size: .
D: .
J: TRBJ1-5
CDR3: CASSYDHRGNQPQHF
DNA: TGTGCCAGCAGTTACGACCACAGGGGCAATCAGCCCCAGCATTTT

V: TRBV28
size: .
D: TRBD1
J: TRBJ2-3
CDR3: CASSLQTGGWNF
DNA: TGTGCCAGCAGTTTACAAACAGGGGGCTGGAATTTT

V: TRBV27
size: once
D: .
J: TRBJ2-7
CDR3: CASSPLERVGYEQYF
DNA: TGTGCCAGCAGTCCCCTGGAGAGGGTGGGATACGAGCAGTACTTC

V: TRBV9
size: .
D: .
J: TRBJ2-2
CDR3: CASSVLGGGELFF
DNA: TGTGCCAGCAGCGTCCTCGGTGGCGGGGAGCTGTTTTTT

V: TRBV6-5
size: .
D: TRBD1
J: TRBJ1-6
CDR3: CASSSGQGRLPLHF
DNA: TGTGCCAGCAGTTCGGGACAGGGAAGACTCCCCCTCCACTTT

V: TRBV27
size: .
D: TRBD1
J: TRBJ1-6
CDR3: CASSLRQGNNSPLHF
DNA: TGTGCCAGCAGTTTAAGACAGGGAAATAATTCACCCCTCCACTTT

V: TRBV30
size: .
D: .
J: TRBJ1-2
CDR3: CAWSAQGFNYGYTF
DNA: TGTGCCTGGAGTGCCCAGGGGTTTAACTATGGCTACACCTTC

V: TRBV7-2
size: .
D: .
J: TRBJ2-7
CDR3: CASSLEAGTSYEQYF
DNA: TGTGCCAGCAGCTTAGAAGCCGGGACTTCCTACGAGCAGTACTTC

V: TRBV27
size: .
D: .
J: TRBJ2-3
CDR3: CASSEQGLRGDTQYF
DNA: TGTGCCAGCAGTGAGCAGGGGCTTCGAGGAGATACGCAGTATTTT

V: TRBV27
size: .
D: TRBD1
J: TRBJ2-3
CDR3: CASRYRTGPTDTQYF
DNA: TGTGCCAGCAGATACCGGACAGGGCCGACAGATACGCAGTATTTT

V: TRBV4-1
size: .
D: TRBD2
J: TRBJ2-6
CDR3: CASSPSKAGAGANVLTF
DNA: TGCGCCAGCAGCCCTTCTAAAGCGGGAGCTGGGGCCAACGTCCTGACTTTC

V: TRBV24-1
size: once
D: .
J: TRBJ2-6
CDR3: CATSDTTGYSGANVLTF
DNA: TGTGCCACCAGTGATACCACAGGTTACTCTGGGGCCAACGTCCTGACTTTC

V: TRBV5-1
size: .
D: .
J: TRBJ1-6
CDR3: CASSSKRTNSPLHF
DNA: TGCGCCAGCAGCAGTAAAAGGACAAATTCACCCCTCCACTTT

V: TRBV19
size: .
D: .
J: TRBJ1-5
CDR3: CASCGQYSNQPQHF
DNA: TGTGCCAGTTGTGGACAGTATAGCAATCAGCCCCAGCATTTT

V: TRBV10-3
size: .
D: .
J: TRBJ2-7
CDR3: CAISESAQGYIGEQYF
DNA: TGTGCCATCAGTGAGTCGGCTCAGGGATATATAGGTGAGCAGTACTTC

V: TRBV4-1
size: .
D: .
J: TRBJ2-1
CDR3: CASSRGLDNEQFF
DNA: TGCGCCAGCAGCCGAGGGCTAGACAATGAGCAGTTCTTC

V: TRBV27
size: .
D: TRBD2
J: TRBJ2-1
CDR3: CASSLISGSGNEQFF
DNA: TGTGCCAGCAGTTTAATCAGCGGGAGTGGGAATGAGCAGTTCTTC

V: TRBV27
size: once
D: TRBD2
J: TRBJ2-5
CDR3: CASTDWGSGGETQYF
DNA: TGTGCCAGCACCGATTGGGGTAGCGGGGGGGAGACCCAGTACTTC

V: TRBV28
size: few
D: .
J: TRBJ1-3
CDR3: CASLGPANPSGNTIYF
DNA: TGTGCCAGCTTGGGGCCGGCGAACCCCTCTGGAAACACCATATATTTT

V: TRBV7-3
size: .
D: TRBD2
J: TRBJ2-5
CDR3: CASSLFPSGRETQYF
DNA: TGTGCCAGCAGCTTATTTCCTAGCGGGAGAGAGACCCAGTACTTC

V: TRBV7-2
size: .
D: .
J: TRBJ2-2
CDR3: CASSFRVPNTGELFF
DNA: TGTGCCAGCAGCTTCAGGGTCCCGAACACCGGGGAGCTGTTTTTT

V: TRBV29-1
size: few
D: .
J: TRBJ2-2
CDR3: CSVGVEGNTGELFF
DNA: TGCAGCGTTGGTGTGGAGGGTAACACCGGGGAGCTGTTTTTT

V: TRBV4-3
size: .
D: TRBD1
J: TRBJ2-2
CDR3: CASSQGTGTGKLTGELFF
DNA: TGCGCCAGCAGCCAGGGGACCGGGACAGGAAAGCTCACCGGGGAGCTGTTTTTT

V: TRBV4-1
size: .
D: .
J: TRBJ2-7
CDR3: CASSQDSAGLYEQYF
DNA: TGCGCCAGCAGCCAAGATTCCGCAGGTTTGTACGAGCAGTACTTC

V: TRBV5-4
size: .
D: .
J: TRBJ2-1
CDR3: CASSLLGVTQTGEQFF
DNA: TGTGCCAGCAGCTTACTCGGGGTGACCCAAACCGGTGAGCAGTTCTTC

V: TRBV28
size: .
D: TRBD1
J: TRBJ1-4
CDR3: CAGNTGGKKLFF
DNA: TGTGCCGGCAACACAGGGGGTAAAAAACTGTTTTTT

V: TRBV5-4
size: .
D: .
J: TRBJ2-1
CDR3: CASTLDRRYNEQFF
DNA: TGTGCCAGCACCCTGGACAGAAGATACAATGAGCAGTTCTTC

V: TRBV14
size: .
D: TRBD2
J: TRBJ2-1
CDR3: CASSHTVLASDEQFF
DNA: TGTGCCAGCAGCCATACGGTACTAGCGAGCGATGAGCAGTTCTTC

V: TRBV27
size: .
D: TRBD2
J: TRBJ2-1
CDR3: CASSFRTSGHNEQFF
DNA: TGTGCCAGCAGTTTTCGGACTAGCGGACACAATGAGCAGTTCTTC

V: TRBV24-1
size: .
D: TRBD1
J: TRBJ2-7
CDR3: CATSEGGTGRYEQYF
DNA: TGTGCCACCAGTGAAGGGGGGACAGGTCGCTACGAGCAGTACTTC

V: TRBV20-1
size: once
D: .
J: TRBJ1-5
CDR3: CSARHNQPQHF
DNA: TGCAGTGCTAGACACAATCAGCCCCAGCATTTT

V: TRBV5-1
size: few
D: .
J: TRBJ2-2
CDR3: CASSLNSPNTGELFF
DNA: TGCGCCAGCAGCTTGAACTCCCCGAACACCGGGGAGCTGTTTTTT

V: TRBV5-1
size: .
D: .
J: TRBJ1-1
CDR3: CASSLTGRRSQAFF
DNA: TGCGCCAGCAGCTTAACGGGTAGGAGATCACAAGCTTTCTTT

V: TRBV4-1
size: .
D: .
J: TRBJ1-1
CDR3: CASSQGPRATEAFF
DNA: TGCGCCAGCAGCCAAGGTCCCAGGGCCACTGAAGCTTTCTTT

V: TRBV7-8
size: .
D: TRBD1
J: TRBJ1-5
CDR3: CASSPTGGNQPQHF
DNA: TGTGCCAGCAGCCCGACAGGGGGGAATCAGCCCCAGCATTTT

V: TRBV19
size: .
D: .
J: TRBJ2-1
CDR3: CASSMARYSSEQFF
DNA: TGTGCCAGTAGTATGGCTAGATATTCCTCTGAGCAGTTCTTC

V: TRBV19
size: .
D: TRBD2
J: TRBJ2-1
CDR3: CASSGLAGGRDNEQFF
DNA: TGTGCCAGTAGTGGACTAGCGGGAGGCCGGGACAATGAGCAGTTCTTC

V: TRBV5-1
size: .
D: .
J: TRBJ2-3
CDR3: CASSLQGTTDTQYF
DNA: TGCGCCAGCAGCTTGCAGGGTACTACAGATACGCAGTATTTT

V: TRBV7-3
size: .
D: .
J: TRBJ2-2
CDR3: CASSSSRGGPGGELFF
DNA: TGTGCCAGCAGCTCATCCCGCGGCGGTCCTGGGGGGGAGCTGTTTTTT

V: TRBV5-6
size: .
D: .
J: TRBJ2-7
CDR3: CASLLAHSTYEQYF
DNA: TGTGCCAGCCTTCTGGCCCACAGTACCTACGAGCAGTACTTC